A single sample gave rise to the 13 T cell receptor beta chains below, sequenced in a study of blood T cell repertoires in COVID-19. Only in-frame clones appear in the TCRdb table, and some are missing; sequencing was by immunoSEQ multiplex PCR. The sample lists a few hundred thousand clones, about 80% seen once, with around 2% in the top ten. Sequenced input: peripheral blood. Source of these receptors: a man in his thirties or forties who had recovered from COVID-19.

The V call is TRBV5-4, the J call TRBJ2-5, with D hard to call. V was trimmed by 0 bases and J by 2 bases, leaving 8 bases between them. This CDR3 is 14 amino acids long. Germline CDR1 SGHNT, CDR2 YYREEE (reference sequence). CDR3: CASSLGTKQETQYF. The CDR3 coding sequence is TGTGCCAGCAGCTTGGGTACTAAACAAGAGACCCAGTACTTC.

The V gene is TRBV5-4, the J gene TRBJ2-4; D is perhaps TRBD1 (5 bases). The CDR3 loop spans 16 amino acids. Per germline, CDR1 SGHNT and CDR2 YYREEE (reference sequence). V lost 5 bases, J lost 2 bases, and 17 bases lay in between. The CDR3 region has the DNA TGTGCCAGCAGGTCACCAGCCAGGGAACCCAAAAACATTCAGTACTTC. Its translation: CASRSPAREPKNIQYF.

The rearrangement links TRBV7-8 to TRBJ2-6, with D possibly TRBD2 on 6 matching bases. The CDR3 consists of 19 residues. Germline V CDR1 and CDR2: SGHVS, FQNEAQ. Trimming took off 5 bases at V and 4 bases at J, with 24 bases between the two ends. The CDR3 reads CASSGRHLGGNVGANVLTF. CDR3 nucleotide sequence: TGTGCCAGCAGCGGGAGACACCTTGGCGGGAACGTAGGGGCCAACGTCCTGACTTTC. Together with reference TRBV7-8 and TRBJ2-6, the CDR3 gives the full variable domain: GAGVSQSPRYKVAKRGQDVALRCDPISGHVSLFWYQQALGQGPEFLTYFQNEAQLDKSGLPSDRFFAERPEGSVSTLKIQRTQQEDSAVYLCASSGRHLGGNVGANVLTFGAGSRLTVL.

This chain uses TRBV6-5 with TRBJ1-1; perhaps TRBD1 as D (5 bases). CDR1 and CDR2 (germline): MNHEY, SVGAGI. The CDR3 length is 16 residues. Deletions cut 0 bases from V and 6 bases from J, with 17 bases between. The CDR3 nucleotides are TGTGCCAGCAGTTACTCCTTGGGGGTGGACTACTCTGAAGCTTTCTTT. Residues: CASSYSLGVDYSEAFF.

This clone was observed once. The chain employs TRBV7-2 and TRBJ2-3; the D is unclear. This CDR3 contains 14 residues. The V end lost 5 bases, the J end lost 6 bases, and 15 bases lay between the germline ends. Germline loops: CDR1 SGHTA, CDR2 FQGNSA. The CDR3 DNA reads TGTGCCAGCAGCCCCGGCTTCCAGGCGGATACGCAGTATTTT. Protein: CASSPGFQADTQYF.

The sample holds one count of this clone. The rearrangement uses TRBV7-2 and TRBJ1-2; D is perhaps TRBD1 (6 bases). The length of the CDR3 is 13 residues. V was clipped by 5 bases and J by 4 bases, with 11 bases between them. Germline V gene lookup returns CDR1 SGHTA and CDR2 FQGNSA. The CDR3 region has the DNA TGTGCCAGCAGCCCTCAGGGGAGCTATGGCTACACCTTC. Its protein product is CASSPQGSYGYTF.

This clone was seen a handful of times. CDR3 region: CASGALGQGNYEQYF. The CDR3 nucleotides read TGTGCCAGCGGCGCGCTAGGACAGGGAAACTACGAGCAGTACTTC. V usage is TRBV3-1 (or the pseudogene TRBV3-2) and J usage is TRBJ2-7; TRBD1 matches at 8 bases. The CDR3 covers 15 residues. V trimming: 8 bases; J trimming: 3 bases; junction bases outside the gene matches: 12. Germline V gene sequence: CDR1 LGHDT, CDR2 YNNKEL (reference sequence).

The chain couples TRBV5-4 to TRBJ1-2; TRBD1 is a possible D gene (6 bases). The V gene's germline CDR1 is SGHNT and CDR2 YYREEE (reference sequence). CDR3 size: 16 residues. Trimming took off 3 bases at V and 6 bases at J, with 21 bases between the two ends. CDR3 sequence reads: CASSSTQGGGVNGYTF. The DNA for the CDR3 is TGTGCCAGCAGCTCCACGCAGGGTGGGGGCGTTAATGGCTACACCTTC.

This clone has just a few counts. This chain uses TRBV28 with TRBJ1-4, with TRBD1 as a possible D gene (6 bases). The CDR3 contains 15 residues. V lost 5 bases, J lost 4 bases, and 14 bases lay in between. Germline CDR1 is MDHEN and CDR2 is SYDVKM. The CDR3 reads CASSLQGNFNEKLFF. CDR3 bases: TGTGCCAGCAGTCTGCAGGGGAATTTTAATGAAAAACTGTTTTTT.

The CDR3 region has the DNA TGCGCCAGCAGTGCGGTTGGTACCGGGGAGCTGTTTTTT. The encoded protein is CASSAVGTGELFF. This chain connects TRBV10-2 to TRBJ2-2; D gene uncertain. From germline, CDR1 is WSHSY and CDR2 SAAADI. CDR3 size: 13 residues. The V and J ends lost 4 bases and 5 bases respectively, with 8 bases between them.

This clone was seen a single time. This chain uses TRBV4-1 with TRBJ2-3, with a possible D match to TRBD2 (5 bases). Trimming shortened V by 2 bases and J by 5 bases, and 8 bases separated the two germline ends. CDR1 MGHRA and CDR2 YSYEKL come from the germline V gene. CDR3 length: 13 residues. The CDR3 here is CASSQFRGDTQYF. In DNA form, the CDR3 reads TGCGCCAGCAGCCAATTTCGGGGAGATACGCAGTATTTT.

The DNA for the CDR3 is TGTGCCAGCAGCTTAGCGATGTATGGACAGTTCTACACCTTC. Its translation: CASSLAMYGQFYTF. The J gene is TRBJ1-2, the V gene TRBV7-8; D possibly corresponds to TRBD1 (6 bases). Per the germline V gene, CDR1 is SGHVS and CDR2 is FQNEAQ. V shed 0 bases and J shed 10 bases, with 15 bases lying between them. CDR3 length: 14 residues. Full variable domain (missing parts from reference TRBV7-8 and TRBJ1-2): GAGVSQSPRYKVAKRGQDVALRCDPISGHVSLFWYQQALGQGPEFLTYFQNEAQLDKSGLPSDRFFAERPEGSVSTLKIQRTQQEDSAVYLCASSLAMYGQFYTFGSGTRLTVV.

V and J are TRBV5-1 and TRBJ2-3; D might be TRBD1 (6 bases). This CDR3 has 14 amino acids. Trimming took off 0 bases at V and 1 base at J, with 6 bases between the two ends. Germline V lookup: CDR1 SGHRS, CDR2 YFSETQ. The CDR3 loop reads CASSLGGRTDTQYF. In nucleotides, the CDR3 is TGCGCCAGCAGCTTGGGGGGGCGCACAGATACGCAGTATTTT.